The source of this T cell receptor (beta chain) is a study of vaccination and CD4 T cells after COVID-19. Sequence data for DNA of cultured CD4+ T cells were generated by the Oncomine TCR Beta short-read assay. TCRdb reanalysed the PCR reads using MiXCR and keeps one entry per CDR3 protein. The sample includes over 13,000 distinct CDR3 sequences, roughly 21% of them seen just once. The CDR3 has 12 residues. Per germline, CDR1 LNHDA and CDR2 SQIVND (reference sequence). Trimming removed 5 bases from V and 8 bases from J, with 7 bases in between. Note on this clonotype: The antigen is not known.

Specified treatment: approximately 10-day PBMC culture with coronavirus spike peptide pools or control peptides (ViraFEST assay). Sequenced material: cultured CD4+ T cells from blood. The sequence came from a human donor with COVID-19. This chain links TRBV19 with TRBJ1-6; D unresolved. CDR3 amino acids: CASSYRDSPLHF. The CDR3 coding sequence is TGTGCCAGTAGTTACCGAGATTCACCCCTCCACTTT.